The entry that follows covers one T cell receptor beta chain sequence. This sample was taken from a study of T-cell reconstitution after alpha-beta-depleted transplantation in children. The library targeted TCRbeta and was prepared with unique molecular identifiers. TCRdb re-called the PCR reads with MiXCR, one entry per CDR3 protein. The table includes about 410,000 distinct CDR3 sequences, over 20% detected once. The sample was PBMCs from the stem cell graft donor, taken from the stem cell graft. This clonotype was obtained from a human donor who donated a stem cell graft to a child with acute myeloid leukemia.

Written as DNA, the CDR3 is TGCAGTGCTTCGGCAGACTCCTACGAGCAGTACTTC. Its translation is CSASADSYEQYF. The V gene is TRBV20-1, the J gene TRBJ2-7; unclear D gene. V dropped 5 bases and J dropped 0 bases, with 8 bases sitting between them. The CDR3 loop spans 12 amino acids. CDR1 is DFQATT and CDR2 is SNEGSKA in the germline V gene (reference sequence).